This is a list of T cell receptor beta chains from one sample in a study of post-analysis software for immune sequencing data. Each CDR3 protein gets one entry after TCRdb re-called the PCR reads with MiXCR. Seen here are roughly 540,000 distinct CDR3 sequences, 34% observed once, and the top ten hold less than 6%. Sample: blood. The receptors come from a girl aged 2-17 years with multiple sclerosis. CDR3s include the opening cysteine and the closing phenylalanine or tryptophan. D genes are given only for firm matches. Size tells how often a clone was seen (once, few, many) or the class of an expanded clone, and some rows leave it out.

>TRBJ2-3|TRBV27|15|-|-
CASSLVRRPTGTQYF
TGTGCCAGCAGTTTAGTGCGACGGCCCACAGGTACGCAGTATTTT
>TRBJ2-1|TRBV5-1|16|TRBD2|many
CASSSTSGGAQNEQFF
TGCGCCAGCAGCTCCACTAGCGGGGGGGCTCAGAATGAGCAGTTCTTC
>TRBJ2-5|TRBV9|16|TRBD2|-
CASSVEPAGGLNEQYF
TGTGCCAGCAGCGTAGAACCAGCGGGGGGTTTGAATGAGCAGTACTTC
>TRBJ1-5|TRBV18|18|-|-
CASSPLGPAGPGNQPQHF
TGTGCCAGCTCACCATTGGGCCCGGCAGGACCGGGCAATCAGCCCCAGCATTTT
>TRBJ2-2|TRBV24-1|12|-|-
CATSGLTGELFF
TGTGCCACCAGTGGCCTCACCGGGGAGCTGTTTTTT
>TRBJ1-2|TRBV25-1|11|-|-
CASTGAVGYTF
TGTGCCAGCACCGGTGCGGTAGGCTACACCTTC
>TRBJ1-5|TRBV5-1|16|TRBD1|once
CASSLAPGQDNQPQHF
TGCGCCAGCAGCTTGGCCCCCGGACAGGATAATCAGCCCCAGCATTTT
>TRBJ2-3|TRBV4-1|20|TRBD2|-
CASSHASRASGTSRGDTQYF
TGCGCCAGCAGCCATGCGTCCCGGGCTAGCGGGACCTCACGGGGAGATACGCAGTATTTT
>TRBJ2-7|TRBV7-9|16|-|-
CASSHSTGRLSYEQYF
TGTGCCAGCAGCCATTCTACAGGGCGCCTTTCCTACGAGCAGTACTTC
>TRBJ2-1|TRBV11-3|18|TRBD1|few
CASSLRPGTEHSYNEQFF
TGTGCCAGCAGCTTAAGGCCGGGGACAGAGCATTCCTACAATGAGCAGTTCTTC
>TRBJ1-2|TRBV12-3/TRBV12-4|12|-|many
CASSTPNYGYTF
TGTGCCAGCAGTACCCCCAACTATGGCTACACCTTC
>TRBJ2-1|TRBV7-9|17|TRBD2|-
CARVEIEDSGGQETQFF
TGTGCGAGGGTGGAAATCGAAGATAGCGGGGGACAAGAGACCCAGTTCTTC
>TRBJ2-5|TRBV20-1|14|TRBD2|-
CNAPLSGGQETQYF
TGCAATGCTCCCCTTAGCGGGGGGCAGGAGACCCAGTACTTC
>TRBJ1-2|TRBV10-3|17|TRBD1|few
CAISESSSDRGAYGYTF
TGTGCCATCAGTGAGAGCTCTTCTGACAGGGGGGCGTATGGCTACACCTTC
>TRBJ1-2|TRBV6-1|20|TRBD1|few
CASSTDLLPGQGRSNYGYTF
TGTGCCAGCAGCACCGACCTTCTACCGGGACAGGGGAGGTCTAACTATGGCTACACCTTC
>TRBJ2-1|TRBV19|12|-|-
CASQTAYNEQFF
TGTGCCAGTCAGACAGCCTACAATGAGCAGTTCTTC
>TRBJ1-4|TRBV25-1|16|TRBD1|-
CASSRTPGTGSEKLFF
TGTGCCAGCAGTCGTACCCCCGGGACAGGGTCTGAAAAACTGTTTTTT
>TRBJ1-1|TRBV5-1|18|TRBD1|-
CASSPDDRGPVSNTEAFF
TGCGCCAGCAGCCCGGACGATAGGGGGCCGGTTTCTAACACTGAAGCTTTCTTT
>TRBJ2-1|TRBV6-1|14|-|few
CASWARGSYNEQFF
TGTGCCAGCTGGGCCCGGGGCTCCTACAATGAGCAGTTCTTC
>TRBJ2-5|TRBV12-3/TRBV12-4|12|-|many
CASTSVYETQYF
TGTGCCAGCACAAGCGTCTACGAGACCCAGTACTTC
>TRBJ2-7|TRBV20-1|16|-|-
CSARDLRTAVSYEQYF
TGCAGTGCTAGAGATCTAAGGACTGCCGTCTCCTACGAGCAGTACTTC
>TRBJ2-3|TRBV5-1|15|TRBD2|-
CASSGSSGGTDTQYF
TGCGCCAGCAGCGGTTCTAGCGGTGGCACAGATACGCAGTATTTT
>TRBJ1-1|TRBV7-9|14|TRBD1|-
CASSSPGTGTEAFF
TGTGCCAGCAGTTCCCCCGGGACAGGGACTGAAGCTTTCTTT
>TRBJ2-5|TRBV7-2|13|-|-
CASSSRGRETQYF
TGTGCCAGCAGCTCCCGAGGCCGAGAGACCCAGTACTTC
>TRBJ2-3|TRBV7-2|16|TRBD2|-
CASSPYGTSAADTQYF
TGTGCCAGCAGCCCGTATGGGACTAGCGCCGCAGATACGCAGTATTTT
>TRBJ2-1|TRBV12-3/TRBV12-4|18|TRBD2|few
CASSPRTSGGLSYNEQFF
TGTGCCAGCAGCCCCCGGACTAGCGGGGGCCTCTCCTACAATGAGCAGTTCTTC
>TRBJ1-2|TRBV3-1|15|-|few
CASSHADRPNYGYTF
TGTGCCAGCAGCCACGCGGACCGTCCTAACTATGGCTACACCTTC
>TRBJ2-3|TRBV7-2|12|-|-
CASSLTDYTQYF
TGTGCCAGCAGCTTAACAGACTATACGCAGTATTTT
>TRBJ1-3|TRBV4-1|17|TRBD1|few
CASSQALQGAEGNTIYF
TGCGCCAGCAGCCAAGCCCTTCAGGGGGCGGAGGGAAACACCATATATTTT
>TRBJ1-2|TRBV5-1|13|-|few
CASSPHLDVGYTF
TGCGCCAGCAGCCCCCATTTGGATGTTGGCTACACCTTC
>TRBJ2-5|TRBV12-3/TRBV12-4|14|TRBD1|-
CASTAWDRQETQYF
TGTGCCAGCACCGCCTGGGACAGACAAGAGACCCAGTACTTC
>TRBJ1-2|TRBV27|14|TRBD1|-
CASSLLQGGGSYTF
TGTGCCAGCAGTTTATTGCAGGGGGGAGGGAGCTACACCTTC
>TRBJ2-3|TRBV7-9|17|TRBD1|-
CASSLPRRDRHTDTQYF
TGTGCCAGCAGCCTCCCCCGCCGGGACAGGCACACAGATACGCAGTATTTT
>TRBJ2-3|TRBV5-1|15|TRBD2|many
CASSSSSGGTDTQYF
TGTGCCAGCAGCTCATCTAGCGGGGGCACAGATACGCAGTATTTT
>TRBJ1-5|TRBV5-6|12|-|few
CASSLTDQPQHF
TGTGCCAGCAGCCTGACTGATCAGCCCCAGCATTTT
>TRBJ2-5|TRBV5-1|14|TRBD1|-
CASRATGGIETQYF
TGCGCCAGCAGGGCGACAGGGGGCATAGAGACCCAGTACTTC
>TRBJ2-5|TRBV10-2|13|-|-
CASTPSAGGTQYF
TGCGCCAGCACTCCAAGCGCAGGAGGGACCCAGTACTTC
>TRBJ1-1|TRBV27|14|-|-
CASSPGHKNTEAFF
TGTGCCAGCAGCCCCGGACATAAGAACACTGAAGCTTTCTTT
>TRBJ1-1|TRBV7-2|13|-|-
CASTQPWAAEAFF
TGTGCCAGCACTCAACCTTGGGCGGCTGAAGCTTTCTTT
>TRBJ2-5|TRBV29-1|13|-|few
CSVEKQGRETQYF
TGCAGCGTTGAGAAACAGGGTAGAGAGACCCAGTACTTC
>TRBJ2-1|TRBV20-1|13|TRBD2|-
CSAVAGGQYEQFF
TGCAGTGCTGTAGCGGGGGGGCAGTATGAGCAGTTCTTC
>TRBJ1-5|TRBV20-1|14|TRBD1|-
CSASPAGGNQPQHF
TGCAGTGCTAGTCCTGCAGGGGGAAATCAGCCCCAGCATTTT
>TRBJ2-3|TRBV12-3/TRBV12-4|16|-|once
CASSNHRQVATDTQYF
TGTGCCAGCAGTAATCACCGACAGGTTGCCACAGATACGCAGTATTTT
>TRBJ2-5|TRBV20-1|16|TRBD2|-
CSAFSPRDYPGYEQYF
TGCAGTGCTTTTTCCCCCCGGGACTACCCCGGATATGAGCAGTACTTC
>TRBJ2-7|TRBV4-1|15|TRBD1|-
CASSRPGQETYEQYF
TGCGCCAGCAGCCGGCCGGGACAGGAGACCTACGAGCAGTACTTC
>TRBJ1-1|TRBV6-5|11|-|few
CASRRTEEAFF
TGTGCCAGCAGGAGGACAGAGGAAGCTTTCTTT